Each of the 15 T cell receptor beta chains below was sequenced from the same sample in a study of vaccination and CD4 T cells after COVID-19. These receptors' antigens are unknown. Treatment noted: approximately nine-day PBMC culture with coronavirus spike peptide pools or control peptides (ViraFEST assay). Researchers used the Oncomine TCR Beta short-read assay to sequence DNA from cultured CD4+ T cells. TCRdb processed the PCR reads anew with MiXCR; each CDR3 protein has one entry. The data show approximately 7,400 distinct CDR3 sequences, 55% to 80% seen once. The specimen was CD4+ T cells from blood, cultured in vitro. The receptors stem from a human donor who had recovered from COVID-19.

By proportion, this clonotype is large. The V gene is TRBV6-5, the J gene TRBJ1-5, with a tentative D call TRBD1 (5 bases). The CDR3 sequence is 14 residues long. The V gene's germline CDR1 is MNHEY and CDR2 SVGAGI. Trimming left V 2 bases short and J 8 bases short, with 13 bases between. CDR3 bases: TGTGCCAGCAGTTACCATGAGGGGCGGGAGCCCCAGCATTTT. Protein product: CASSYHEGREPQHF.

The V and J genes are TRBV7-2 and TRBJ2-6, with a weak D call TRBD2 (5 bases). The ends were cut back, 6 bases at V and 0 bases at J, with 6 bases in the middle. Germline CDR1 and CDR2: SGHTA and FQGNSA. The CDR3 extends over 14 amino acids. CDR3 in amino acids: CASRRGSGANVLTF. In nucleotides, the CDR3 is TGTGCCAGCAGACGGGGCTCTGGGGCCAACGTCCTGACTTTC. Using reference TRBV7-2 and TRBJ2-6 for the parts outside the CDR3, the full variable domain is GAGVSQSPSNKVTEKGKDVELRCDPISGHTALYWYRQSLGQGLEFLIYFQGNSAPDKSGLPSDRFSAERTGGSVSTLTIQRTQQEDSAVYLCASRRGSGANVLTFGAGSRLTVL.

This clonotype has just a few counts. This chain joins TRBV30 and TRBJ2-3; D possibly uses TRBD1 or TRBD2 (5 bases each). This CDR3 comprises 14 residues. Trimming shortened V by 3 bases and J by 6 bases, and 16 bases separated the two germline ends. From germline, CDR1 is GTSNPN and CDR2 SVGIG (reference sequence). CDR3 residues: CAWRQGSSGDTQYF. The CDR3 DNA follows: TGTGCCTGGAGGCAGGGATCCTCGGGGGATACGCAGTATTTT. Based on the CDR3 plus reference TRBV30 and TRBJ2-3, the full variable domain is SQTIHQWPATLVQPVGSPLSLECTVEGTSNPNLYWYRQAAGRGLQLLFYSVGIGQISSEVPQNLSASRPQDRQFILSSKKLLLSDSGFYLCAWRQGSSGDTQYFGPGTRLTVL.

This sequence joins TRBV19 and TRBJ1-1; a possible D gene is TRBD1 (5 bases). Germline CDR1 reads LNHDA; CDR2 reads SQIVND (reference sequence). V lost 9 bases and J lost 5, with 16 bases in between. The CDR3 consists of 13 residues. The CDR3 protein is CARSDSRGTEAFF. The DNA of the CDR3 is TGTGCCAGGTCAGACAGCCGAGGGACTGAAGCTTTCTTT.

This chain connects TRBV7-2 to TRBJ2-4; 7 bases are shared with TRBD2. Germline-derived CDR1 and CDR2 are SGHTA and FQGNSA. CDR3 length: 14 amino acids. The J segment lost 3 bases and the V segment lost 2 bases, leaving 1 base of the junction unmatched. The CDR3 DNA follows: TGTGCCAGCAGCTTAAGGGAGGGCAAAAACATTCAGTACTTC. Encoded protein: CASSLREGKNIQYF.

The chain employs TRBV27 and TRBJ1-6, with unresolved D. The CDR3 extends over 13 amino acids. The V end lost 4 bases, the J end lost 10 bases, and 11 bases lay between the germline ends. Per germline, CDR1 MNHEY and CDR2 SMNVEV (reference sequence). CDR3 residues: CASSYSKGSPLHF. The CDR3 DNA follows: TGTGCCAGCAGTTACTCGAAGGGATCACCCCTCCACTTT.

The chain carries TRBV11-2 and TRBJ2-7; no clear D. The V gene's germline CDR1 is SGHAT and CDR2 FQNNGV. The CDR3 is made up of 13 amino acids. Deletions cut 4 bases from V and 3 bases from J, with 10 bases between. The CDR3: CASSYSYLYEQYF. The CDR3 DNA reads as TGTGCCAGCAGCTATAGCTATCTCTACGAGCAGTACTTC.

V and J are TRBV30 and TRBJ1-6, with D possibly being TRBD1 (5 bases). CDR3 length: 18 residues. Germline CDR1 is GTSNPN and CDR2 is SVGIG (reference sequence). Trimming pared 4 bases from V and 2 bases from J, leaving 21 bases between. The CDR3 nucleotides read TGTGCCTGGACGGGGCAGGGAGTTATGGCCACCTATAATTCACCCCTCCACTTT. Translated: CAWTGQGVMATYNSPLHF.

A few counts support this clonotype. This chain joins TRBV6-1 and TRBJ1-2; 10 nucleotides match TRBD1. Germline V gene data show CDR1 as MNHNS and CDR2 as SASEGT. CDR3 length: 16 amino acids. V lost 6 bases, J lost 4 bases, and 11 bases stayed unmatched. The CDR3: CASRTDRGKLVYGYTF. The CDR3 DNA is TGTGCCAGCAGGACGGACAGGGGGAAGCTGGTCTATGGCTACACCTTC.

The rearrangement uses TRBV20-1 and TRBJ1-5; perhaps TRBD1 as D (6 bases). From germline, CDR1 is DFQATT and CDR2 SNEGSKA (reference sequence). The CDR3 is 15 amino acids. Trimming left V 0 bases short and J 5 bases short, with 14 bases between. In DNA form, the CDR3 reads TGCAGTGCTAGAGACAGGGGCAGTTTCTATCAGCCCCAGCATTTT. Amino acid sequence: CSARDRGSFYQPQHF.

In its sample, this clonotype ranks as medium-sized. V is TRBV6-5 and J is TRBJ1-1; D perhaps matches TRBD1 (6 bases). V gave up 4 bases and J gave up 3 bases, with 18 bases separating them. CDR1 and CDR2 from the germline V gene are MNHEY and SVGAGI. The CDR3 runs 16 residues. CDR3 region: CASSFGEGGRDTEAFF. CDR3 DNA sequence: TGTGCCAGCAGTTTTGGGGAGGGGGGAAGGGACACTGAAGCTTTCTTT.

This chain connects TRBV15 to TRBJ1-5; D ambiguous. The germline V and J ends were trimmed by 6 bases and 1 base, with 16 bases remaining between them. The CDR3 length is 16 residues. Germline V gives CDR1 LNHNV, CDR2 YYDKDF (reference sequence). The CDR3 DNA follows: TGTGCCACCAGTAAAGGATTTATAGGGAGCAATCAGCCCCAGCATTTT. As protein: CATSKGFIGSNQPQHF.

The gene calls are TRBV28 and TRBJ2-2; 10 nucleotides line up with TRBD2. V trimming: 0 bases; J trimming: 4 bases; junction bases outside the gene matches: 2. The CDR3 is made up of 16 amino acids. Germline CDR1 MDHEN, CDR2 SYDVKM. The CDR3 sequence: CASSLWASGSTGELFF. The CDR3 nucleotides read TGTGCCAGCAGTTTATGGGCTAGCGGGAGCACCGGGGAGCTGTTTTTT.

This clonotype was detected only a few times. This sequence joins TRBV19 and TRBJ2-2; a weak D match, TRBD2 (5 bases). V was trimmed by 6 bases and J by 11 bases, leaving 25 bases between them. CDR1 is LNHDA and CDR2 is SQIVND in the germline V gene (reference sequence). The CDR3 contains 16 residues. CDR3 DNA: TGTGCCAGTAGAACCTTAAGGTCCGGACTCCTCAGCGAGCTGTTTTTT. Encoded protein: CASRTLRSGLLSELFF. Based on the CDR3 plus reference TRBV19 and TRBJ2-2, the full variable domain is DGGITQSPKYLFRKEGQNVTLSCEQNLNHDAMYWYRQDPGQGLRLIYYSQIVNDFQKGDIAEGYSVSREKKESFPLTVTSAQKNPTAFYLCASRTLRSGLLSELFFGEGSRLTVL.

The CDR3 DNA reads as TGTGCCAGCAGTTTAGCTATTAATCGAAACACCATATATTTT. Amino acids: CASSLAINRNTIYF. The chain employs TRBV28 and TRBJ1-3; no firm D call. The CDR3 extends over 14 amino acids. Germline V gene lookup returns CDR1 MDHEN and CDR2 SYDVKM. Trimming pared 2 bases from V and 5 bases from J, leaving 10 bases between.